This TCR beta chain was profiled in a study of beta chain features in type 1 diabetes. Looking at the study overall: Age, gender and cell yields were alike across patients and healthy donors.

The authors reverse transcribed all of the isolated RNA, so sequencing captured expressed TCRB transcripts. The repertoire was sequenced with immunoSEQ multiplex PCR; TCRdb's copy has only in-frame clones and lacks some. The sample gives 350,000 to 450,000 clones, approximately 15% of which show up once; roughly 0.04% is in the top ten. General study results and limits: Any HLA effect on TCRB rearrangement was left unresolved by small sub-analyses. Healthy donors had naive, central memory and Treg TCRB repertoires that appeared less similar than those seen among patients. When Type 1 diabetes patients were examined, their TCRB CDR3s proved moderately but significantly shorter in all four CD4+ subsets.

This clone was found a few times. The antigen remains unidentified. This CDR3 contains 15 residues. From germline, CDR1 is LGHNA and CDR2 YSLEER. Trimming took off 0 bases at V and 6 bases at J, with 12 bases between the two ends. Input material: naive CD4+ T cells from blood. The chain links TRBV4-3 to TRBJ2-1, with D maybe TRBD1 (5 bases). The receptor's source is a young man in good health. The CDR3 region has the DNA TGCGCCAGCAGCCAAGATGATCGCCAGGGCAATGAGCAGTTCTTC. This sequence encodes CASSQDDRQGNEQFF.